This passage covers 3 T cell receptor beta chains from one sample sequenced in a study of blood T cell repertoires in COVID-19 (dated by TCRdb to 2020 to 2022). Library prep was done by the immunoSEQ multiplex PCR assay. TCRdb took over this immuneACCESS table, retaining in-frame rearrangements with V and J assigned. Such tables are incomplete; in checked studies, under half of the missing clones stem from an unresolved V gene, and the remainder is unexplained. Across this sample there are 200,000 to 250,000 clones, with about 84% seen only once. Of the sample, about 1.7% is held by the ten largest clones. Sample: PBMCs or T cells enriched from blood (not recorded which). The receptors originated from a man aged 55 to 69 who had recovered from COVID-19.

The rearrangement uses TRBV18 and TRBJ1-5, with D possibly TRBD1 on 6 matching bases. CDR1 is KGHSH, CDR2 LQKENI, per germline. CDR3 length: 13 amino acids. V was shortened by 5 bases and J by 6 bases, with 11 bases between the two germline ends. The CDR3 coding sequence is TGTGCCAGCTCATTGGACAGTTCTCAGCCCCAGCATTTT. It translates to CASSLDSSQPQHF. Complete variable domain (other parts from reference TRBV18 and TRBJ1-5): NAGVMQNPRHLVRRRGQEARLRCSPMKGHSHVYWYRQLPEEGLKFMVYLQKENIIDESGMPKERFSAEFPKEGPSILRIQQVVRGDSAAYFCASSLDSSQPQHFGDGTRLSIL.

The chain recombines TRBV11-3 with TRBJ1-1; D might be TRBD1 (6 bases). V was clipped by 3 bases and J by 3 bases, with 8 bases between them. CDR1 SGHNT and CDR2 YENEEA come from the germline V gene. The CDR3 totals 13 residues. The CDR3, as DNA: TGTGCCAGCAGCTTTTCAGGGGACACTGAAGCTTTCTTT. This codes for CASSFSGDTEAFF.

The chain is built from TRBV18 and TRBJ2-3; 9 bases match TRBD2. Germline V lookup: CDR1 KGHSH, CDR2 LQKENI. J gave up 0 bases and V 3 bases, and 4 bases lay outside the gene matches. The CDR3 length is 16 residues. The CDR3 sequence is CASSPLAGDSTDTQYF. CDR3 DNA sequence: TGTGCCAGCTCACCCTTAGCGGGGGACAGCACAGATACGCAGTATTTT.